Sequencing of this T cell receptor (beta chain) was carried out in a study of shared clonotypes between healthy human individuals. Germline CDR1 reads LGHNA; CDR2 reads YNFKEQ. With 0 bases clipped from V and 6 bases from J, the junction kept 7 bases outside the gene matches. The CDR3 covers 16 residues. This clone was observed a single time. Generated by immunoSEQ multiplex PCR, the TCRdb table keeps only in-frame clones and is missing some. The repertoire holds about 600,000 clones, with 95% to 98% as singletons. The source is a woman between 25 and 40 years old in good health. The V call is TRBV4-2, the J call TRBJ2-3, with 9 bases fitting TRBD2. The source material was naive CD4+ T cells sorted from blood. Described subset: CD45RA+ positively selected. The CDR3 loop is CASSQEASGVTDTQYF. For the CDR3, the DNA is TGTGCCAGCAGCCAAGAGGCTAGCGGGGTGACGGATACGCAGTATTTT.